The clone carrying this T cell receptor beta chain was picked up a small number of times. Using immunoSEQ multiplex PCR, the repertoire was profiled, and TCRdb retains in-frame clones only, with some absent. The sample shows about 29,000 clones, around 83% of them seen only once. This specimen belongs to a study of graft-versus-host responses after intestinal transplantation. From germline, CDR1 is KGHSH and CDR2 LQKENI. V lost 8 bases and J lost 3, with 13 bases in between. The CDR3 length is 13 residues. Once graft tissue had been processed, intraepithelial and lamina propria lymphocytes were released.

Source: ileum tissue, taken 98 days after intestinal transplantation. The chain links TRBV18 to TRBJ1-1, with a tentative D call TRBD1 (5 bases). The clonotype was recovered from a human patient who received an intestinal transplant, so some T cells may come from the graft donor. CDR3 nucleotides: TGTGCCAGCAAAGAAAGGGGCTACACTGAAGCTTTCTTT. This codes for CASKERGYTEAFF.